The T cell receptor beta chain under discussion was sequenced for a study of OX40 agonist ivuxolimab in advanced cancers. The assay was immunoSEQ multiplex PCR, and TCRdb's table has in-frame clones only and misses some. The sample contains 30,000 to 45,000 clones, 88% of which appear only once. This CDR3 comprises 16 residues. Germline lookup yields CDR1 KGHSH and CDR2 LQKENI. V gave up 1 base and J gave up 0 bases; unmatched junction bases: 1. The chain is built from TRBV18 and TRBJ2-3; TRBD2 aligns across 10 bases. Here the sequenced sample was CD4+ or CD8+ T cells sorted from blood, taken in a trial of the OX40 agonist ivuxolimab. The receptor's source is an adult with an advanced solid tumor such as melanoma, head and neck, liver or kidney cancer. CDR3 in DNA: TGTGCCAGCTCACCACGTAGCGGGGGGAGCACAGATACGCAGTATTTT. Translating it yields CASSPRSGGSTDTQYF.